One sample yielded the 9 T cell receptor beta chains listed below, sequenced in a study of blood T cell repertoires in COVID-19. The assay was immunoSEQ multiplex PCR, and TCRdb's table has in-frame clones only and misses some. Here the sample spans 300,000 or so clones, around 87% being singletons. The sample consisted of peripheral blood. Receptor source: a woman in her 50s who had recovered from COVID-19.

The chain recombines TRBV4-3 with TRBJ2-5; 8 bases are shared with TRBD1. The CDR3 totals 16 residues. Germline V gives CDR1 LGHNA, CDR2 YSLEER. J gave up 3 bases and V 4 bases, and 10 bases lay outside the gene matches. CDR3 nucleotide sequence: TGCGCCAGCAGCCCCCAAATAGGACAGGGAAAAGAGACCCAGTACTTC. Residues: CASSPQIGQGKETQYF.

As concerns this clone: At one end, the junction sequence differs from germline, possibly due to a read error. The chain has TRBV7-7 and TRBJ2-3; 13 nucleotides agree with TRBD2. CDR3 length equals 16 residues. CDR1 and CDR2 (germline): SSHAT, FNYEAQ (reference sequence). CDR3 coding DNA: TGTGCTAGCAGCCAACTAGCGGGAGGGCCCCAAGATACGCAGTATTTT. Translation gives CASSQLAGGPQDTQYF.

The chain is built from TRBV12-3 or TRBV12-4 and TRBJ2-4; tentatively, D is TRBD1 (5 bases). The CDR3 extends over 13 amino acids. V dropped 2 bases and J dropped 8 bases, with 10 bases sitting between them. This CDR3 is CASSLLGLDIQYF. The CDR3 DNA is TGTGCCAGCAGTTTATTGGGGCTGGACATTCAGTACTTC.

The V and J genes are TRBV19 and TRBJ2-3; possibly TRBD1 for D (6 bases). The V and J ends lost 6 bases and 0 bases respectively, with 19 bases between them. The CDR3 covers 17 residues. Germline assignment: CDR1 LNHDA and CDR2 SQIVND (reference sequence). CDR3 in amino acids: CASRTENSDSSTDTQYF. The DNA of the CDR3 is TGTGCCAGTAGAACCGAGAACTCGGACAGTAGCACAGATACGCAGTATTTT.

This clone has only one observation. The V and J genes are TRBV7-2 and TRBJ2-7, with 11 nucleotides matching TRBD2. J lost 4 bases, V lost 5 bases, and 7 bases had no gene match. CDR3 length equals 15 residues. Germline CDR1 is SGHTA and CDR2 is FQGNSA. CDR3 sequence: CASSPMGLAEYEQYF. The CDR3 DNA follows: TGTGCCAGCAGCCCCATGGGACTAGCGGAATACGAGCAGTACTTC.

The chain is built from TRBV27 and TRBJ2-7; D gene ambiguous. The CDR3 covers 13 residues. Trimming took off 6 bases at V and 4 bases at J, with 13 bases between the two ends. CDR1 MNHEY and CDR2 SMNVEV come from the germline V gene (reference sequence). CDR3 amino acids: CASRSPLDYEQYF. CDR3 DNA: TGTGCCAGCAGGTCGCCCCTAGATTACGAGCAGTACTTC.

The chain couples TRBV11-2 to TRBJ1-6, with D possibly TRBD1 on 6 matching bases. There are 15 residues in the CDR3. V shed 5 bases and J shed 7 bases, with 15 bases lying between them. Germline V gene data show CDR1 as SGHAT and CDR2 as FQNNGV. CDR3 DNA sequence: TGTGCCAGCAGCGCCCTTAGGACAGAGAATTCACCCCTCCACTTT. It yields the protein CASSALRTENSPLHF.

V and J are TRBV10-3 and TRBJ1-5; no definite D call. V shed 3 bases and J shed 7 bases, with 13 bases lying between them. CDR1 and CDR2 from the germline V gene are ENHRY and SYGVKD. The CDR3 totals 14 residues. The CDR3 protein is CAISEGSSVQPQHF. CDR3 coding DNA: TGTGCCATCAGTGAAGGGAGTTCGGTGCAGCCCCAGCATTTT.

A single count supports this clone. The chain is built from TRBV24-1 and TRBJ1-1; a possible D gene is TRBD1 (5 bases). From germline, CDR1 is KGHDR and CDR2 SFDVKD. V lost 0 bases, J lost 7 bases, and 20 bases lay in between. The CDR3 sequence is 17 residues long. In DNA form, the CDR3 reads TGTGCCACCAGTGATTTGGCAATTTGGGGGGGTCGGGTTGAAGCTTTCTTT. It is translated as CATSDLAIWGGRVEAFF.